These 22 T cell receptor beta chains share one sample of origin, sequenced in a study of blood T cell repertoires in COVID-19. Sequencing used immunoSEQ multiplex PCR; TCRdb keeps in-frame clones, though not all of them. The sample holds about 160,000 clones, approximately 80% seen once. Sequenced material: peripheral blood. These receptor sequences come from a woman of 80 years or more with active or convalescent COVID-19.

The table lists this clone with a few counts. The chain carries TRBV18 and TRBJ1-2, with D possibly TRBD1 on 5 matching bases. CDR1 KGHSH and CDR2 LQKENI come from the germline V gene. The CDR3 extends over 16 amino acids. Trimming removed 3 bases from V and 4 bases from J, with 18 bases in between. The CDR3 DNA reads TGTGCCAGCTCACCGAAGGTAGGGGTCTCGGCCTATGGCTACACCTTC. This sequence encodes CASSPKVGVSAYGYTF.

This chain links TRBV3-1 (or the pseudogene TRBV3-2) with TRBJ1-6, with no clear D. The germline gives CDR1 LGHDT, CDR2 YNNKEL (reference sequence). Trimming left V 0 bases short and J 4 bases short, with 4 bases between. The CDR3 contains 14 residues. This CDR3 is CASSQDLYNSPLHF. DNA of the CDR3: TGTGCCAGCAGCCAAGATTTATATAATTCACCCCTCCACTTT.

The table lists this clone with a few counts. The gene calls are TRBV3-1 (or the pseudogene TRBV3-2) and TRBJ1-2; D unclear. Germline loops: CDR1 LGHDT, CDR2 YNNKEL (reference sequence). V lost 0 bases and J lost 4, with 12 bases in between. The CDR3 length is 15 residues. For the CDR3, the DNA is TGTGCCAGCAGCCAAGACGGTAGTACTCGCTATGGCTACACCTTC. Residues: CASSQDGSTRYGYTF.

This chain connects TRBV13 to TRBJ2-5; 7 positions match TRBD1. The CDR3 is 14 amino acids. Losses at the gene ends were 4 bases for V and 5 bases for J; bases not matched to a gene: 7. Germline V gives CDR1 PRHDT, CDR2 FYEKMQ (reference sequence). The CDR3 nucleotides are TGTGCCAGCAGCTCCGGGACAGTAACGGAGACCCAGTACTTC. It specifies CASSSGTVTETQYF. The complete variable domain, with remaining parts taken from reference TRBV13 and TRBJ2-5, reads AAGVIQSPRHLIKEKRETATLKCYPIPRHDTVYWYQQGPGQDPQFLISFYEKMQSDKGSIPDRFSAQQFSDYHSELNMSSLELGDSALYFCASSSGTVTETQYFGPGTRLLVL.

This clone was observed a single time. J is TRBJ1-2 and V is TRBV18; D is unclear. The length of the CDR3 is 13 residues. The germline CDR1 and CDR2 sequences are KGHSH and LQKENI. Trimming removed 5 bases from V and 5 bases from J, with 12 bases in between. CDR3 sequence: CASSKEVSYGYTF. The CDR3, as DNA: TGTGCCAGCTCAAAAGAGGTTTCATATGGCTACACCTTC.

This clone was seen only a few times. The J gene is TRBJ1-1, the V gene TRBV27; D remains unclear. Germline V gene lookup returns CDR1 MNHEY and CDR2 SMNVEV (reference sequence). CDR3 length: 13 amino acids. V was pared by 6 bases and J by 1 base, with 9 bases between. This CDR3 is CASSQLPNTEAFF. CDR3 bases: TGTGCCAGCAGCCAACTTCCGAACACTGAAGCTTTCTTT.

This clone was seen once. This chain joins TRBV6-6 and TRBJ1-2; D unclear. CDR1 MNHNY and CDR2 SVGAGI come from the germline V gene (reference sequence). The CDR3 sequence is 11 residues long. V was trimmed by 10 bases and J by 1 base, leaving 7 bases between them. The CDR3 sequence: CATAGNYGYTF. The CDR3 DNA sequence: TGTGCCACGGCGGGTAACTATGGCTACACCTTC.

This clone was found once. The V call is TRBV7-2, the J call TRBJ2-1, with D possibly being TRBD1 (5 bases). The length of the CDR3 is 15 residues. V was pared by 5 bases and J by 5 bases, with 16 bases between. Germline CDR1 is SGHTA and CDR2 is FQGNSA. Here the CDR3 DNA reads TGTGCCAGCAGCCCCCGCCGGACAACCGACAATGAGCAGTTCTTC. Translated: CASSPRRTTDNEQFF.

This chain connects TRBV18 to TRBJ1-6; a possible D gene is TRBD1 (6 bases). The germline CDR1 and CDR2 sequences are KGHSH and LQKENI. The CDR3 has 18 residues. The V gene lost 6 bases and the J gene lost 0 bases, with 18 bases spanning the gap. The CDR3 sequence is CASSSWTAGSSYNSPLHF. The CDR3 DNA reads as TGTGCCAGCTCTTCCTGGACAGCCGGTAGCTCCTATAATTCACCCCTCCACTTT.

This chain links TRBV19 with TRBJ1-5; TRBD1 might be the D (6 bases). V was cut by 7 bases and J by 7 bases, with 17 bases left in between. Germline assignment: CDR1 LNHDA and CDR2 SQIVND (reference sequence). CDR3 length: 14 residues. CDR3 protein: CASTTGGLVQPQHF. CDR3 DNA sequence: TGTGCCAGTACCACCGGGGGGCTGGTACAGCCCCAGCATTTT.

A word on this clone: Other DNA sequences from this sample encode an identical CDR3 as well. The CDR3 here is CASSVGGLNYGYTF. The CDR3 DNA sequence: TGTGCCAGCAGCGTAGGGGGCCTCAACTATGGCTACACCTTC. The chain links TRBV9 to TRBJ1-2; D possibly corresponds to TRBD1 (5 bases). The CDR3 covers 14 residues. CDR1 is SGDLS, CDR2 YYNGEE, per germline. The ends were cut back, 0 bases at V and 2 bases at J, with 8 bases in the middle.

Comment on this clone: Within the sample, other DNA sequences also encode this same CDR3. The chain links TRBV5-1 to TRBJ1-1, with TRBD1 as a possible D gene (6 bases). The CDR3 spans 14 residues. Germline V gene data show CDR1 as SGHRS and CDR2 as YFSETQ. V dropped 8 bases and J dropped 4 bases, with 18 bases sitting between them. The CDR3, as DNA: TGCGCCAGTAGCCTGCGGGTGACAGGCACTGAAGCTTTCTTT. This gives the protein CASSLRVTGTEAFF. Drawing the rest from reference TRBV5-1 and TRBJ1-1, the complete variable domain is KAGVTQTPRYLIKTRGQQVTLSCSPISGHRSVSWYQQTPGQGLQFLFEYFSETQRNKGNFPGRFSGRQFSNSRSEMNVSTLELGDSALYLCASSLRVTGTEAFFGQGTRLTVV.

CDR3 nucleotides: TGTGCCAGCAGCTTGGCCGGCCTAGCCATGCCCTACAATGAGCAGTTCTTC. This gives the protein CASSLAGLAMPYNEQFF. The chain combines TRBV5-4 with TRBJ2-1, with D possibly being TRBD2 (5 bases). This CDR3 is 17 amino acids long. V was trimmed by 0 bases and J by 2 bases, leaving 15 bases between them. Germline CDR1 is SGHNT and CDR2 is YYREEE (reference sequence).

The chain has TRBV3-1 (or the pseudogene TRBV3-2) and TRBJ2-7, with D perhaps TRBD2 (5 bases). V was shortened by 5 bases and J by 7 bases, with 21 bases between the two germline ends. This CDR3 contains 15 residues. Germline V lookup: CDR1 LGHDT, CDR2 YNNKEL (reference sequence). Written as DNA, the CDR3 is TGTGCCAGCAGCACAGCCGGGATTAAAACGTGGGAGCAGTACTTC. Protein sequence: CASSTAGIKTWEQYF.

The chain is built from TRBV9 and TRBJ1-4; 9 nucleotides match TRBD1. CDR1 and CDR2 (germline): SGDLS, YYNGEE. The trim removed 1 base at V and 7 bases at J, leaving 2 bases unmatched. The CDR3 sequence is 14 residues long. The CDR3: CASSVWDRAEKLFF. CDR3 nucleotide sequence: TGTGCCAGCAGCGTATGGGACAGGGCTGAAAAACTGTTTTTT.

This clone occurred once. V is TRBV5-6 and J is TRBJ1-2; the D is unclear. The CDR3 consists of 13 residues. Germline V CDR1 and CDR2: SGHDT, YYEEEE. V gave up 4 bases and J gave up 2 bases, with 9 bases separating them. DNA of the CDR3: TGTGCCAGCAGCCCGGGATCGAACTATGGCTACACCTTC. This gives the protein CASSPGSNYGYTF.

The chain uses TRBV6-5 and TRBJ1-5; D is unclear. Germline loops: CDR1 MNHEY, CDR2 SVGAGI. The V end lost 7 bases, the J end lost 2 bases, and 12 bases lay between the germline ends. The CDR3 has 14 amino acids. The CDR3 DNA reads TGTGCCAGCAACACTGGTAGCCGCAATCAGCCCCAGCATTTT. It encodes CASNTGSRNQPQHF.

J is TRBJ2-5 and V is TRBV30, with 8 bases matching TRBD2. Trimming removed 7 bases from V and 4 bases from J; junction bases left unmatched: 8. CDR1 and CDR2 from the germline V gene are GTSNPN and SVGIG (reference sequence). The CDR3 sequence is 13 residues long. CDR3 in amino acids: CALSPGGAETQYF. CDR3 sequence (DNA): TGTGCCTTGTCCCCCGGGGGGGCAGAGACCCAGTACTTC.

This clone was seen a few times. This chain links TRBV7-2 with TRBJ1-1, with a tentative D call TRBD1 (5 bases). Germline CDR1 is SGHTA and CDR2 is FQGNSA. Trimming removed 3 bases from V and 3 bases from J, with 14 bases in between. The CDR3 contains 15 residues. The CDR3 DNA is TGTGCCAGCAGCTTTGGGGGTACTAGCTACACTGAAGCTTTCTTT. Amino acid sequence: CASSFGGTSYTEAFF.

CDR3 loop: CASSFPGSWQETQYF. CDR3 nucleotide sequence: TGTGCCAGCAGCTTCCCGGGAAGTTGGCAAGAGACCCAGTACTTC. The chain uses TRBV5-4 and TRBJ2-5, with D possibly TRBD2 on 5 matching bases. Trimming took off 2 bases at V and 2 bases at J, with 13 bases between the two ends. The germline V gene encodes CDR1 SGHNT and CDR2 YYREEE (reference sequence). The CDR3 contains 15 residues.

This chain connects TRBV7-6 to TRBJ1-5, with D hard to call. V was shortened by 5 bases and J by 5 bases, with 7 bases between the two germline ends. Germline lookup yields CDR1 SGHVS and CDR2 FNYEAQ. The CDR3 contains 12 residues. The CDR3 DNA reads TGTGCCAGCAGCGACGGGTATCAGCCCCAGCATTTT. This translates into CASSDGYQPQHF. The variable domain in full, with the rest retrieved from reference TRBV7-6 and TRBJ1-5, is GAGVSQSPRYKVTKRGQDVALRCDPISGHVSLYWYRQALGQGPEFLTYFNYEAQQDKSGLPNDRFSAERPEGSISTLTIQRTEQRDSAMYRCASSDGYQPQHFGDGTRLSIL.

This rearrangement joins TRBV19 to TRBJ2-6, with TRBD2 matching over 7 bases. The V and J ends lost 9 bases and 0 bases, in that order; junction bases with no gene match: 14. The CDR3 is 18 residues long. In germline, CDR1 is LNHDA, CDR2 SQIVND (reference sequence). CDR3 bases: TGTGCCAGCTCTAAGCAGGGAGGGTTCAGCTCTGGGGCCAACGTCCTGACTTTC. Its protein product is CASSKQGGFSSGANVLTF.